This is a list of T cell receptor beta chains from one sample in a study of T cells in localized non-small cell lung cancer. The protocol was immunoSEQ multiplex PCR, while the TCRdb copy is restricted to in-frame clones and leaves out a portion. The sample consists of about 40,000 clones, around 84% of them appearing once. Source: peripheral blood, taken before any cancer treatment. These receptors were taken from a man aged 18 to 49 with stage I lung adenocarcinoma. The CDR3 runs from the conserved cysteine through the conserved F or W. The D gene is left open where the match is weak. Some rows have no size entry. The others give once, few or many, or a class for an expanded clone.

NA,TRBD1,TRBV9,TRBJ1-1,CASSVRTGSTEAFF,TGTGCCAGCAGCGTAAGGACAGGGAGTACTGAAGCTTTCTTT
NA,TRBD1,TRBV27,TRBJ1-2,CASSSGQASDYGYTF,TGTGCCAGCAGTAGCGGACAGGCCTCTGACTATGGCTACACCTTC
NA,NA,TRBV9,TRBJ2-3,CASSVAGRGYTDTQYF,TGTGCCAGCAGCGTAGCTGGACGGGGGTACACAGATACGCAGTATTTT
once,NA,TRBV10-2,TRBJ2-5,CASSEERGETQYF,TGCGCCAGCAGTGAGGAAAGGGGAGAGACCCAGTACTTC
NA,NA,TRBV4-2,TRBJ2-3,CASSQVGVIKGDTQYF,TGTGCCAGCAGCCAAGTCGGGGTGATCAAGGGCGATACGCAGTATTTT
NA,TRBD2,TRBV7-2,TRBJ2-3,CASSLVPSGDTQYF,TGTGCCAGCAGCTTAGTTCCTAGCGGGGATACGCAGTATTTT
NA,NA,TRBV7-6,TRBJ2-3,CASSWGGQTDTQYF,TGTGCCAGCAGCTGGGGGGGCCAGACAGATACGCAGTATTTT
NA,NA,TRBV29-1,TRBJ2-1,CSGAGTLDNEQFF,TGCAGCGGCGCAGGGACCCTCGACAATGAGCAGTTCTTC
NA,NA,TRBV2,TRBJ2-2,CASIGRTAFTGELFF,TGTGCCAGCATTGGGAGGACAGCGTTTACCGGGGAGCTGTTTTTT
NA,TRBD1,TRBV9,TRBJ2-1,CASSDSRDRGSNEQFF,TGTGCCAGCAGCGACTCCCGGGACAGGGGGAGTAATGAGCAGTTCTTC
NA,NA,TRBV29-1,TRBJ2-7,CSAVTATSYEQYF,TGCAGCGCGGTGACAGCCACCTCCTACGAGCAGTACTTC
NA,TRBD1,TRBV30,TRBJ2-2,CAWRRTGTTGELFF,TGTGCCTGGCGGAGGACAGGGACCACCGGGGAGCTGTTTTTT
NA,NA,TRBV10-3,TRBJ2-3,CAISESVQGGDTQYF,TGTGCCATCAGTGAGTCGGTACAGGGAGGAGATACGCAGTATTTT
NA,TRBD1,TRBV4-3,TRBJ1-2,CASRSQGRGLSGYTF,TGCGCCAGTCGTAGCCAGGGGAGGGGGCTTTCTGGCTACACCTTC
NA,NA,TRBV5-6,TRBJ1-3,CASSLQGVRGNTIYF,TGTGCCAGCAGCTTGCAGGGTGTCCGTGGAAACACCATATATTTT
NA,NA,TRBV2,TRBJ1-5,CASRGGNQPQHF,TGTGCTAGCAGGGGTGGCAATCAGCCCCAGCATTTT
NA,NA,TRBV6-4,TRBJ2-3,CASRKEAGSTDTQYF,TGTGCCAGCCGAAAGGAGGCGGGTAGCACAGATACGCAGTATTTT
few,TRBD1,TRBV23-1,TRBJ1-5,CASSQGQGEQPQHF,TGCGCCAGCAGTCAAGGACAGGGGGAGCAGCCCCAGCATTTT
NA,TRBD1,TRBV27,TRBJ2-2,CASSLDRGRSGELFF,TGTGCCAGCAGTTTAGACAGGGGGCGTTCCGGGGAGCTGTTTTTT
once,NA,TRBV4-3,TRBJ1-1,CASSQDFSGGARNTEAFF,TGCGCCAGCAGCCAAGATTTTTCGGGGGGGGCTCGGAACACTGAAGCTTTCTTT
NA,TRBD1,TRBV5-1,TRBJ1-2,CASSLGTGQTGNYGYTF,TGCGCCAGCAGCTTGGGGACAGGCCAGACCGGAAACTATGGCTACACCTTC
NA,NA,TRBV2,TRBJ1-4,CASSEGAVFGKLFF,TGTGCCAGCAGTGAGGGGGCGGTTTTCGGAAAACTGTTTTTT
NA,NA,TRBV19,TRBJ1-1,CASSIDAGMGHTEAFF,TGTGCCAGTAGTATAGACGCGGGGATGGGTCACACTGAAGCTTTCTTT
NA,NA,TRBV11-3,TRBJ2-5,CASSLDGTQETQYF,TGTGCCAGCAGCTTAGATGGAACCCAAGAGACCCAGTACTTC
once,NA,TRBV10-3,TRBJ1-6,CAISESSPGKDLHF,TGTGCCATCAGTGAGTCGTCTCCGGGCAAGGATCTCCACTTT
NA,NA,TRBV18,TRBJ2-7,CASSPGQIVGEQYF,TGTGCCAGCTCACCGGGGCAGATCGTGGGGGAGCAGTACTTC
NA,NA,TRBV6-6,TRBJ1-6,CASSMSTGSPLHF,TGTGCCAGCAGCATGAGTACAGGTTCACCCCTCCACTTT
once,NA,TRBV4-3,TRBJ2-7,CASSQSGVGDYEQYF,TGCGCCAGCAGCCAGTCGGGAGTGGGGGACTACGAGCAGTACTTC
NA,NA,TRBV5-6,TRBJ2-2,CASSLTPTGNTGELFF,TGTGCCAGCAGCTTAACCCCAACGGGGAACACCGGGGAGCTGTTTTTT
NA,TRBD1,TRBV28,TRBJ1-3,CASRRRTGGIRNSGNTIYF,TGTGCCAGCAGGCGGAGGACAGGAGGAATTCGAAACTCTGGAAACACCATATATTTT
NA,NA,TRBV11-2,TRBJ2-7,CASSPPRTYEQYF,TGTGCCAGCAGCCCTCCCCGAACCTACGAGCAGTACTTC
few,TRBD1,TRBV30,TRBJ1-2,CAWSEGQGAGYTF,TGTGCCTGGAGTGAGGGACAGGGGGCTGGCTACACCTTC
NA,NA,TRBV4-1,TRBJ2-2,CASSQGLNTGELFF,TGCGCCAGCAGCCAGGGTTTGAATACCGGGGAGCTGTTTTTT
NA,NA,TRBV6-4,TRBJ1-2,CASSEGLGTPYTF,TGTGCCAGCAGCGAGGGATTAGGGACTCCATACACCTTC
NA,TRBD2,TRBV4-2,TRBJ2-1,CASRGSGGALNEQFF,TGTGCCAGCAGAGGAAGCGGGGGGGCGTTAAATGAGCAGTTCTTC
NA,NA,TRBV29-1,TRBJ2-7,CSAVDSLSSYEQYF,TGCAGCGCTGTGGACAGTTTGAGCTCCTACGAGCAGTACTTC
NA,NA,TRBV7-8,TRBJ1-2,CASSLTQDYGYTF,TGTGCCAGCAGCTTAACTCAGGACTATGGCTACACCTTC
NA,TRBD1,TRBV5-1,TRBJ1-1,CASSLQGKNTEAFF,TGCGCCAGCAGCTTACAGGGGAAGAACACTGAAGCTTTCTTT
NA,TRBD2,TRBV6-1,TRBJ2-1,CASGEAGIYNEQFF,TGTGCCAGCGGAGAAGCGGGGATTTACAATGAGCAGTTCTTC
NA,NA,TRBV4-2,TRBJ2-6,CASSQDNSGANVLTF,TGTGCCAGCAGCCAAGACAACTCTGGGGCCAACGTCCTGACTTTC
NA,NA,TRBV6-5,TRBJ2-5,CASSPVNQETQYF,TGTGCCAGCAGTCCAGTCAACCAAGAGACCCAGTACTTC
once,NA,TRBV19,TRBJ1-5,CASSSDSLSNQPQHF,TGTGCCAGTAGTTCAGACAGTCTTAGCAATCAGCCCCAGCATTTT
NA,TRBD1,TRBV5-8,TRBJ1-2,CASSLPRGRDWQDGYTF,TGTGCCAGCAGCCTCCCCAGGGGGCGTGACTGGCAGGATGGCTACACCTTC
NA,NA,TRBV7-2,TRBJ2-1,CASSSGLIYNEQFF,TGTGCCAGCAGCTCGGGACTCATCTACAATGAGCAGTTCTTC
NA,TRBD1,TRBV25-1,TRBJ2-7,CASSATRQGSYEQYF,TGTGCCAGCAGTGCCACTAGACAGGGTTCCTACGAGCAGTACTTC
NA,NA,TRBV6-5,TRBJ1-1,CASLRQGGMSTEAFF,TGTGCCAGCCTGAGGCAGGGTGGGATGAGCACTGAAGCTTTCTTT
NA,NA,TRBV18,TRBJ2-5,CASSPTGSQTQYF,TGTGCCAGCTCCCCTACAGGGTCCCAGACCCAGTACTTC
NA,NA,TRBV4-1,TRBJ1-4,CASSGVEVTNEKLFF,TGCGCCAGCTCAGGGGTTGAAGTGACTAATGAAAAACTGTTTTTT
NA,NA,TRBV9,TRBJ1-5,CASSERGGNQPQHF,TGTGCCAGCAGTGAACGGGGTGGAAATCAGCCCCAGCATTTT
NA,TRBD1,TRBV4-2,TRBJ1-4,CASSQDRGREKLFF,TGTGCCAGCAGCCAAGACAGGGGGCGCGAAAAACTGTTTTTT
NA,TRBD2,TRBV5-1,TRBJ2-7,CASSSSGISYEQYF,TGCGCCAGCAGCTCGAGCGGGATCTCCTACGAGCAGTACTTC
NA,TRBD2,TRBV4-2,TRBJ2-7,CASSQSLAGSREQYF,TGTGCCAGCAGCCAGTCCCTAGCGGGGAGCCGCGAGCAGTACTTC
once,TRBD1,TRBV7-2,TRBJ2-7,CASSLEGTGGLEQYF,TGTGCCAGCAGCTTAGAAGGGACAGGGGGCCTCGAGCAGTACTTC
NA,NA,TRBV4-2,TRBJ1-5,CASSQEGRHNQPQHF,TGTGCCAGCAGCCAAGAAGGGAGACACAATCAGCCCCAGCATTTT
NA,NA,TRBV28,TRBJ2-3,CASSPGIAATAATDTQYF,TGTGCCAGCAGTCCCGGGATAGCGGCGACCGCAGCCACAGATACGCAGTATTTT
once,NA,TRBV10-2,TRBJ1-4,CASSDPGQSLTNEKLFF,TGCGCCAGCAGTGATCCTGGACAGTCCCTAACTAATGAAAAACTGTTTTTT